Presented here are 5 T cell receptor beta chains from one specimen sequenced in a study of T and B cells in COVID-19 patients. Blood genomic DNA input for TRB amplification was about 240-550 ng. TRB rearrangements were amplified by multiplex PCR with BIOMED2 TRB-A/B primers. TCRdb reprocessed the multiplex PCR reads with MiXCR, giving one entry per CDR3 protein. The table records thousands of distinct CDR3 sequences, roughly a quarter of them present only once. Material: blood. The receptor set was obtained from a human donor with active COVID-19.

This chain uses TRBV5-4 with TRBJ2-2; D gene ambiguous. The germline CDR1 and CDR2 sequences are SGHNT and YYREEE (reference sequence). Trimming left V 4 bases short and J 10 bases short, with 17 bases between. The CDR3 is made up of 14 amino acids. The CDR3 bases are TGTGCCAGCAGCGGCCGCAGGAACACCAAGGAGCTGTTTTTT. It yields the protein CASSGRRNTKELFF.

This clonotype is medium-sized. This chain joins TRBV7-2 and TRBJ2-1; 12 nucleotides line up with TRBD2. This CDR3 spans 15 amino acids. V shed 2 bases and J 10 bases; nucleotides not matched to a gene: 6. Germline V gene sequence: CDR1 SGHTA, CDR2 FQGNSA. CDR3 amino acids: CASSLRGGLAGEQFF. The CDR3 DNA reads as TGTGCCAGCAGCTTACGCGGAGGACTAGCGGGAGAGCAGTTCTTC.

This clonotype has a handful of counts. The chain joins TRBV7-2 to TRBJ2-7, with D unresolved. The V gene's germline CDR1 is SGHTA and CDR2 FQGNSA. This CDR3 is built from 11 residues. The ends were cut back, 3 bases at V and 6 bases at J, with 6 bases in the middle. Here the CDR3 DNA reads TGTGCCAGCAGCTTTGGGCTCGAGCAGTACTTC. Translation gives CASSFGLEQYF.

By share of the sample, this clonotype is medium-sized. The chain couples TRBV6-5 to TRBJ2-7, with D perhaps TRBD1 or TRBD2 (5 bases each). Trimming pared 8 bases from V and 7 bases from J, leaving 18 bases between. Per germline, CDR1 MNHEY and CDR2 SVGAGI. This CDR3 is 13 amino acids long. The CDR3 protein is CASSGTRRPEQYF. CDR3 sequence (DNA): TGTGCCAGCTCCGGGACGCGGAGGCCTGAGCAGTACTTC.

This clonotype is judged medium-sized. The rearrangement joins TRBV7-9 to TRBJ2-1; D unresolved. Germline CDR1 SEHNR, CDR2 FQNEAQ (reference sequence). The CDR3 length is 14 residues. Trimming cost V 7 bases and J 8 bases, with 18 bases left between them. CDR3: CASTLPPHGHEQFF. As DNA, the CDR3 is TGTGCCAGCACCCTTCCCCCACATGGGCATGAGCAGTTCTTC. The whole variable domain, remainder taken from reference TRBV7-9 and TRBJ2-1, is DTGVSQNPRHKITKRGQNVTFRCDPISEHNRLYWYRQTLGQGPEFLTYFQNEAQLEKSRLLSDRFSAERPKGSFSTLEIQRTEQGDSAMYLCASTLPPHGHEQFFGPGTRLTVL.